The entry that follows covers one TCR beta chain sequence. The CDR3 is 15 residues long. V was pared by 10 bases and J by 5 bases, with 11 bases of the junction left unmatched. Germline CDR1 and CDR2: MNHEY and SMNVEV (reference sequence). This entry belongs to a study of shared clonotypes between healthy human individuals. Here immunoSEQ multiplex PCR was the method, and the copy in TCRdb shows in-frame clones only, minus some. The sample includes about 2.5 million clones, 85% to 95% seen only once; the top ten take approximately 0.41%. The clonotype was recovered from a man in his late teens or twenties in good health. Some clones in this sample may be carry-over from other donors' samples. The chain couples TRBV27 to TRBJ2-6, with 7 bases identical to TRBD2. The sample taken for sequencing was naive CD4+ T cells from PBMCs. Subset meaning: CD45RA+ positively selected. CDR3 sequence: CATRQGGGWANVLTF. The CDR3 DNA reads TGTGCCACCCGCCAAGGCGGGGGATGGGCCAACGTCCTGACTTTC. Based on the CDR3 plus reference TRBV27 and TRBJ2-6, the full variable domain is EAQVTQNPRYLITVTGKKLTVTCSQNMNHEYMSWYRQDPGLGLRQIYYSMNVEVTDKGDVPEGYKVSRKEKRNFPLILESPSPNQTSLYFCATRQGGGWANVLTFGAGSRLTVL.